Presented here are 27 T cell receptor beta chains from one specimen sequenced in a study of glioma-infiltrating T cells. Using RNA template, CDR3s of TCR alpha and beta were amplified with iRepertoire arm-PCR. Each CDR3 protein is one row after TCRdb ran MiXCR on the multiplex PCR reads. The sample lists a few hundred thousand distinct CDR3 sequences, roughly two fifths occurring once. The sample consisted of glioma tissue, nonneoplastic brain tissue, or PBMCs (not recorded which). The source is a human donor with low-grade glioma or glioblastoma, undergoing nonglioma brain surgery, or in good health (not recorded which).

This clonotype has a count of ten or more. The chain combines TRBV14 with TRBJ2-7; D unclear. Germline V lookup: CDR1 SGHDN, CDR2 FVKESK. This CDR3 has 13 residues. The ends were cut back, 0 bases at V and 4 bases at J, with 7 bases in the middle. The CDR3 DNA reads TGTGCCAGCAGCCAAGATTTGGGTTACGAGCAGTACTTC. Residues: CASSQDLGYEQYF.

To note about this clonotype: Since the CDR3 does not end with the conserved phenylalanine or tryptophan, this likely comes from a read error. The J gene is TRBJ1-4, the V gene TRBV25-1; D might be TRBD1 (6 bases). Per germline, CDR1 MGHDK and CDR2 SYGVNS. The CDR3 contains 18 residues. V lost 2 bases, J lost 6 bases, and 22 bases lay in between. The CDR3, as DNA: TGTGCCAGCAGTGAACTCCCAGGGGTAAAGGGTCCGGATGAAAAACTGTTTTCT. This codes for CASSELPGVKGPDEKLFS.

This clonotype was seen a handful of times. This chain links TRBV5-1 with TRBJ2-5; D is unclear. The germline V gene has CDR1 SGHRS and CDR2 YFSETQ. Trimming pared 2 bases from V and 3 bases from J, leaving 8 bases between. The CDR3 extends over 13 amino acids. The CDR3 spells CASSFESKETQYF. The CDR3 nucleotides are TGCGCCAGCAGCTTTGAATCCAAAGAGACCCAGTACTTC.

The sample holds many counts of this clonotype. The genes are TRBV20-1 and TRBJ2-7, with D hard to call. In germline, CDR1 is DFQATT, CDR2 SNEGSKA (reference sequence). There are 16 residues in the CDR3. Trimming shortened V by 0 bases and J by 0 bases, and 15 bases separated the two germline ends. CDR3 in DNA: TGCAGTGCTAGAGATCAACGTGGGATGCCCTCCTACGAGCAGTACTTC. Translating gives CSARDQRGMPSYEQYF.

This clonotype has only a few counts. V usage is TRBV3-1 and J usage is TRBJ1-3; D uncertain. This CDR3 spans 16 amino acids. CDR1 LGHDT and CDR2 YNNKEL come from the germline V gene (reference sequence). The V end was cut by 0 bases, the J end by 0 bases, with 9 bases between. The CDR3 sequence: CASSQEGLSSGNTIYF. The CDR3 DNA is TGTGCCAGCAGCCAAGAAGGGTTAAGCTCTGGAAACACCATATATTTT. Looking up the rest from reference TRBV3-1 and TRBJ1-3 gives the full variable domain: DTAVSQTPKYLVTQMGNDKSIKCEQNLGHDTMYWYKQDSKKFLKIMFSYNNKELIINETVPNRFSPKSPDKAHLNLHINSLELGDSAVYFCASSQEGLSSGNTIYFGEGSWLTVV.

V usage is TRBV20-1 and J usage is TRBJ2-7; the D gene is possibly TRBD2 (6 bases). The CDR3 runs 13 residues. V was trimmed by 5 bases and J by 8 bases, leaving 19 bases between them. Germline CDR1 DFQATT, CDR2 SNEGSKA (reference sequence). CDR3 region: CSAPLVPEGQQYF. DNA of the CDR3: TGCAGTGCTCCCCTAGTCCCGGAGGGGCAGCAGTACTTC.

V and J are TRBV15 and TRBJ2-1, with TRBD2 matching 10 bases. This CDR3 is built from 14 residues. CDR1 LNHNV and CDR2 YYDKDF come from the germline V gene (reference sequence). The J segment lost 12 bases and the V segment lost 3 bases, leaving 8 bases of the junction unmatched. CDR3 in DNA: TGTGCCACCAGCAGGGAACCTAGCGGGAGAGTGCAGTTCTTC. Its translation: CATSREPSGRVQFF.

The rearrangement uses TRBV4-2 and TRBJ2-2; tentative D call: TRBD1 (5 bases). The V gene lost 1 base and the J gene lost 5 bases, with 14 bases spanning the gap. The germline gives CDR1 LGHNA, CDR2 YNFKEQ. The CDR3 is 16 amino acids. The CDR3 DNA follows: TGTGCCAGCAGCCAAGTTCAGGGCCTCCGGACCGGGGAGCTGTTTTTT. Translation: CASSQVQGLRTGELFF.

The chain's CDR3 is CASSPGGDNGYTF. The CDR3 coding sequence is TGTGCCAGCTCACCGGGGGGTGACAATGGCTACACCTTC. This sequence joins TRBV18 and TRBJ1-2; TRBD1 is a possible D gene (5 bases). V gave up 3 bases and J gave up 6 bases, with 11 bases separating them. CDR1 KGHSH and CDR2 LQKENI come from the germline V gene. The CDR3 is 13 amino acids.

V usage is TRBV6-1 and J usage is TRBJ2-2, with D perhaps assigned TRBD1 or TRBD2 (6 bases each). CDR3 length equals 15 residues. Trimming stripped 8 bases from V and 6 bases from J, with 19 bases between. Germline-derived CDR1 and CDR2 are MNHNS and SASEGT. The CDR3 nucleotides are TGTGCCAGCCACAGGCCGGGGGCTGGCGCCGGGGAGCTGTTTTTT. Its translation is CASHRPGAGAGELFF.

Only a few counts were recorded for this clonotype. The chain recombines TRBV20-1 with TRBJ1-1; D may be TRBD1 (5 bases). The V and J ends lost 1 base and 0 bases respectively, with 12 bases between them. The germline V gene encodes CDR1 DFQATT and CDR2 SNEGSKA (reference sequence). The CDR3 contains 15 residues. The CDR3 DNA sequence: TGCAGTGCTAGAGGTCGGGACGGACTGAACACTGAAGCTTTCTTT. Translating it yields CSARGRDGLNTEAFF.

This clonotype turned up a few times. The chain combines TRBV7-2 with TRBJ2-1, with unresolved D. Trimming took 0 bases from V and 3 from J, leaving 9 bases between them. The CDR3 consists of 15 residues. CDR1 SGHTA and CDR2 FQGNSA come from the germline V gene. CDR3 sequence reads: CASSLARSYYNEQFF. The DNA of the CDR3 is TGTGCCAGCAGCTTAGCTCGATCCTACTACAATGAGCAGTTCTTC.

The J gene is TRBJ2-3, the V gene TRBV7-3, with TRBD1 matching over 9 bases. The germline V gene encodes CDR1 SGHTA and CDR2 FQGTGA. This CDR3 has 17 residues. J was trimmed by 3 bases and V by 5 bases; bases with no gene match: 12. CDR3 bases: TGTGCCAGCAGCCCCCAGGGACAGGGTCCTCGGACAGATACGCAGTATTTT. The encoded protein is CASSPQGQGPRTDTQYF.

Remarks on this clonotype: With a much larger clone just one base away, this may be a read error. The DNA of the CDR3 is TGTGCCAGCAGGTTTCATCCGGGACAGCAAATGAACACTGAAGCTTTCTTT. Protein: CASRFHPGQQMNTEAFF. This chain joins TRBV6-2 or TRBV6-3 and TRBJ1-1; 7 bases fit TRBD1. The CDR3 runs to 17 residues. Germline V gene sequence: CDR1 MNHEY, CDR2 SVGEGT. Trimming removed 6 bases from V and 0 bases from J; junction bases left unmatched: 13.

The sample holds many counts of this clonotype. The rearrangement joins TRBV10-3 to TRBJ2-3, with no clear D. V was shortened by 0 bases and J by 4 bases, with 2 bases between the two germline ends. The germline gives CDR1 ENHRY, CDR2 SYGVKD. The CDR3 is made up of 12 amino acids. The CDR3 DNA follows: TGTGCCATCAGTGAGTCGTCAGATACGCAGTATTTT. Its protein is CAISESSDTQYF.

This clonotype occurred many times. The chain has TRBV20-1 and TRBJ1-2; D possibly corresponds to TRBD1 (6 bases). CDR1 and CDR2 from the germline V gene are DFQATT and SNEGSKA (reference sequence). Trimming removed 3 bases at V and 6 bases at J, with 14 bases between. There are 13 residues in the CDR3. The CDR3 sequence: CSARVEQGHGYTF. DNA of the CDR3: TGCAGTGCTAGGGTGGAGCAGGGGCATGGCTACACCTTC.

In DNA, the CDR3 is TGTGCCAGCAGCGTAGCTACCGGGGGCTTCTCCTACGAGCAGTACTTC. Protein product: CASSVATGGFSYEQYF. The rearrangement uses TRBV9 and TRBJ2-7, with D possibly being TRBD1 or TRBD2 (6 bases each). V shed 0 bases and J shed 0 bases, with 13 bases lying between them. The CDR3 is 16 amino acids. Germline loops: CDR1 SGDLS, CDR2 YYNGEE.

The chain carries TRBV9 and TRBJ1-5; D not resolved. V lost 2 bases and J 9 bases, leaving 12 bases between the germline ends. CDR1 SGDLS and CDR2 YYNGEE come from the germline V gene. The length of the CDR3 is 13 residues. CDR3 protein: CASSVLPEGPQHF. For the CDR3, the DNA is TGTGCCAGCAGCGTCCTCCCTGAGGGGCCCCAGCATTTT.

This clonotype was seen many times. The chain links TRBV6-1 to TRBJ2-3; no reliable D call. This CDR3 region has 17 residues. The ends were cut back, 0 bases at V and 1 base at J, with 14 bases in the middle. Germline V lookup: CDR1 MNHNS, CDR2 SASEGT. The CDR3 DNA reads as TGTGCCAGCAGTGAAGCGGGCAGGCTTGACCGCACAGATACGCAGTATTTT. This sequence encodes CASSEAGRLDRTDTQYF.

In regard to this clonotype: A much larger clone lies one base from this, so it may be a read error. J is TRBJ2-7 and V is TRBV6-2 or TRBV6-3; 9 nucleotides align to TRBD2. The CDR3 runs 14 residues. In germline, CDR1 is MNHEY, CDR2 SVGEGT. V lost 2 bases to trimming and J lost 5 bases; unmatched junction nucleotides: 4. CDR3 sequence: CASSYALAGHEQYF. The CDR3 DNA is TGTGCCAGCAGTTACGCACTAGCGGGCCACGAGCAGTACTTC.

This chain's CDR3 is CASSPFRVRGEQFF. CDR3 sequence (DNA): TGTGCCAGCAGCCCTTTCAGGGTCAGGGGTGAGCAGTTCTTC. This chain uses TRBV6-1 with TRBJ2-1, with D tentatively TRBD1 (6 bases). Germline CDR1 MNHNS, CDR2 SASEGT. The V end lost 6 bases, the J end lost 9 bases, and 18 bases lay between the germline ends. This CDR3 comprises 14 residues.

The rearrangement links TRBV20-1 to TRBJ1-5; 7 bases match TRBD1. The CDR3 runs 13 residues. Trimming removed 5 bases from V and 5 bases from J; junction bases left unmatched: 6. The germline gives CDR1 DFQATT, CDR2 SNEGSKA (reference sequence). DNA for the CDR3: TGCAGTGCTGTACAGGGGTCATATCAGCCCCAGCATTTT. It codes for CSAVQGSYQPQHF.

This clonotype was seen repeatedly, ten times or more. CDR3: CASRRSSGAVQETQYF. In DNA form, the CDR3 reads TGTGCCAGCAGAAGATCGAGCGGGGCGGTCCAAGAGACCCAGTACTTC. The chain carries TRBV27 and TRBJ2-5, with 7 bases matching TRBD2. The V segment lost 6 bases and the J segment 1 base; nucleotides outside the gene matches: 11. This CDR3 has 16 amino acids. Germline assignment: CDR1 MNHEY and CDR2 SMNVEV (reference sequence).

For this clonotype: A much larger clone lies a single base off, so this may be a read error. This rearrangement joins TRBV20-1 to TRBJ2-1; D gene uncertain. The CDR3 consists of 13 residues. Trimming removed 3 bases at V and 10 bases at J, with 16 bases between. Per germline, CDR1 DFQATT and CDR2 SNEGSKA (reference sequence). The CDR3 nucleotides are TGCAGTGCTAGTTATCTATGGAGCTACGAGCAGTTCTTC. It is translated as CSASYLWSYEQFF.

The V and J genes are TRBV4-2 and TRBJ2-7; the D is unclear. The J call is uncertain, as TRBJ2-1 better fits the DNA end. CDR3 size: 17 residues. Per the germline V gene, CDR1 is LGHNA and CDR2 is YNFKEQ. CDR3 in DNA: TGTGCCAGCAGCCCAAAGCTAACATGGAACCTCTACAATGAGCAGTTCTTC. This gives the protein CASSPKLTWNLYNEQFF.

As concerns this clonotype: Since no conserved phenylalanine or tryptophan closes the CDR3, a read error is the likely cause. The chain uses TRBV20-1 and TRBJ2-7; unclear D gene. Germline CDR1 is DFQATT and CDR2 is SNEGSKA (reference sequence). The CDR3 extends over 13 amino acids. Trimming cost V 0 bases and J 3 bases, with 9 bases left between them. The CDR3 sequence is CSARDHRNYEQYL. As DNA, the CDR3 is TGCAGTGCTAGAGATCATCGGAACTACGAGCAGTACTTA.

As regards this clonotype: Sequence at one end of the junction differs from germline and may be a read error. The chain links TRBV20-1 to TRBJ2-5; possibly TRBD1 or TRBD2 for D (5 bases each). The germline gives CDR1 DFQATT, CDR2 SNEGSKA (reference sequence). There are 14 residues in the CDR3. As DNA, the CDR3 is TGCAGTGCCTACGACAGAGGACTTCAAGAGACCCAGCACTTC. Protein product: CSAYDRGLQETQHF.